Listed here are 10 T cell receptor beta chains from one sample, sequenced in a study of T cells in tuberculosis. Some clones are missing from TCRdb's copy, which holds only in-frame ones; the method was immunoSEQ multiplex PCR. In the table there are tens of thousands of clones, roughly 92% of which are singletons. Input material: PBMCs. All receptors come from a donor aged 10 to 29 with latent tuberculosis or without tuberculosis infection.

J is TRBJ2-5 and V is TRBV4-1; D gene ambiguous. Germline CDR1 and CDR2: MGHRA and YSYEKL. This CDR3 is 15 amino acids long. Trimming took off 0 bases at V and 6 bases at J, with 14 bases between the two ends. The CDR3 region has the DNA TGCGCCAGCAGCCAAGATGTCGCTAGAGGCCAGACCCAGTACTTC. Protein sequence: CASSQDVARGQTQYF.

Only a few counts were recorded for this clone. This chain joins TRBV20-1 and TRBJ2-5; D is ambiguous. V was trimmed by 3 bases and J by 7 bases, leaving 6 bases between them. Looked up from germline, CDR1 is DFQATT and CDR2 is SNEGSKA (reference sequence). This CDR3 comprises 10 residues. The CDR3 is CSASPGTQYF. DNA of the CDR3: TGCAGTGCTAGCCCAGGGACCCAGTACTTC.

This chain links TRBV7-8 with TRBJ2-7; TRBD1 agrees at 8 bases. The V segment lost 5 bases and the J segment 5 bases; nucleotides outside the gene matches: 5. The length of the CDR3 is 13 residues. Germline V gives CDR1 SGHVS, CDR2 FQNEAQ. Here the CDR3 reads CASSLQGGDEQYF. In DNA form, the CDR3 reads TGTGCCAGCAGCCTACAGGGGGGTGACGAGCAGTACTTC.

This rearrangement joins TRBV7-8 to TRBJ2-1; 10 bases line up with TRBD2. Germline values: CDR1 SGHVS, CDR2 FQNEAQ. V dropped 5 bases and J dropped 7; count of bases not matched to a gene: 14. This CDR3 is built from 17 residues. In DNA form, the CDR3 reads TGTGCCAGCAGCCCGTCCCTGATAGCGGGAGGTGGTAATGAGCAGTTCTTC. Its protein is CASSPSLIAGGGNEQFF.

The chain has TRBV14 and TRBJ2-7; a possible D gene is TRBD1 (5 bases). Germline CDR1 and CDR2: SGHDN and FVKESK. The length of the CDR3 is 16 residues. V lost 0 bases and J lost 0, with 12 bases in between. CDR3: CASSQDWQGYSYEQYF. CDR3 bases: TGTGCCAGCAGCCAAGATTGGCAGGGTTACTCCTACGAGCAGTACTTC.

The gene calls are TRBV28 and TRBJ2-7, with a tentative D call TRBD2 (5 bases). The CDR3 covers 13 residues. V gave up 8 bases and J gave up 6 bases, with 17 bases separating them. CDR1 and CDR2 (germline): MDHEN, SYDVKM. CDR3 nucleotides: TGTGCCAGCTTTAGGCGGGCGTCGGTCGAGCAGTACTTC. Its translation is CASFRRASVEQYF.

This clone showed up just once. The chain links TRBV25-1 to TRBJ2-6, with 7 bases matching TRBD2. V was pared by 1 base and J by 2 bases, with 2 bases of the junction left unmatched. The CDR3 sequence is 16 residues long. Germline V lookup: CDR1 MGHDK, CDR2 SYGVNS. Here the CDR3 DNA reads TGTGCCAGCAGTGAATGGAGCGGGGCTGGGGCCAACGTCCTGACTTTC. Translation gives CASSEWSGAGANVLTF.

J is TRBJ1-1 and V is TRBV5-1; D is possibly TRBD1 (6 bases). Trimming pared 0 bases from V and 6 bases from J, leaving 12 bases between. The germline V gene has CDR1 SGHRS and CDR2 YFSETQ. This CDR3 has 14 amino acids. The CDR3 here is CASSLGQAGAEAFF. CDR3 nucleotide sequence: TGCGCCAGCAGCTTGGGGCAGGCAGGGGCTGAAGCTTTCTTT.

This clone came up a few times. This chain joins TRBV4-1 and TRBJ1-5, with 7 positions matching TRBD1. CDR3 length equals 16 residues. The germline V gene has CDR1 MGHRA and CDR2 YSYEKL. Losses at the gene ends were 1 base for V and 3 bases for J; bases not matched to a gene: 6. Written as DNA, the CDR3 is TGCGCCAGCAGCCAAGGGCGGACAGGCCTCAATCAGCCCCAGCATTTT. Translated: CASSQGRTGLNQPQHF.

V and J are TRBV5-1 and TRBJ1-1; possible D gene TRBD1, 5 bases. Trimming left V 2 bases short and J 1 base short, with 9 bases between. Germline values: CDR1 SGHRS, CDR2 YFSETQ. This CDR3 region has 14 residues. DNA for the CDR3: TGCGCCAGCAGCTTAAGACAGACGAACACTGAAGCTTTCTTT. Its protein is CASSLRQTNTEAFF.